The T cell receptor beta chain under discussion was sequenced for a study of T-cell memory formation after mild COVID-19. Study-level background: Largely donor-specific TCR clusters were found.

This CDR3 contains 15 residues. The trim removed 4 bases at V and 4 bases at J, leaving 7 bases unmatched. Germline CDR1 and CDR2: MGHDK and SYGVNS. TCRdb ran MiXCR on the 5' RACE reads and lists one entry per CDR3 protein. In the table there are roughly 150,000 distinct CDR3 sequences, approximately 14% of which are singletons. This clonotype was seen a handful of times. The rearrangement joins TRBV25-1 to TRBJ2-4, with 7 bases matching TRBD1. This sequence originates from an adult woman who had mild COVID-19 (a few samples of this study predate the infection). Cell type and time point are not known. Sequencing was performed on PBMCs or a T cell subset sorted from them (not recorded which). CDR3 bases: TGTGCCAGCAGTGGCCGCCTGGGACAGAAAAACATTCAGTACTTC. This encodes CASSGRLGQKNIQYF.